The next 21 T cell receptor beta chains were all read from a single sample in a study of beta chain features in type 1 diabetes. The isolated RNA, all of it, was reverse transcribed, so expressed TCRB transcripts were what got sequenced. Here immunoSEQ multiplex PCR was the method, and the copy in TCRdb shows in-frame clones only, minus some. The profile shows 810,000 or so clones, 15% to 20% of them singletons. Sequencing was performed on naive CD4+ T cells from blood. These receptors all stem from a woman between 18 and 29 years old in good health.

The CDR3: CASSLYLSLNTEAFF. The CDR3 DNA is TGTGCCAGCAGCCTATACCTTTCCCTGAACACTGAAGCTTTCTTT. The chain joins TRBV14 to TRBJ1-1, with no clear D. The CDR3 consists of 15 residues. CDR1 is SGHDN and CDR2 is FVKESK in the germline V gene. Trimming removed 4 bases from V and 0 bases from J, with 12 bases in between.

The table lists this clone with a few counts. The chain has TRBV10-3 and TRBJ1-5; D unclear. The germline gives CDR1 ENHRY, CDR2 SYGVKD. The CDR3 loop spans 14 amino acids. The V end lost 5 bases, the J end lost 6 bases, and 14 bases lay between the germline ends. This CDR3 reads CAISPQLVGQPQHF. DNA for the CDR3: TGTGCCATCAGTCCCCAGCTGGTAGGTCAGCCCCAGCATTTT.

This clone was seen a few times. The V gene is TRBV15, the J gene TRBJ1-3; D unresolved. Between the trimmed V and J ends, which lost 2 bases and 4 bases, there was a span of 12 bases. The germline gives CDR1 LNHNV, CDR2 YYDKDF (reference sequence). This CDR3 is built from 15 residues. CDR3 DNA sequence: TGTGCCACCAGCAGAAACACAGTCACCGGAAACACCATATATTTT. Translation gives CATSRNTVTGNTIYF. The full variable domain, its missing parts supplied by reference TRBV15 and TRBJ1-3, is DAMVIQNPRYQVTQFGKPVTLSCSQTLNHNVMYWYQQKSSQAPKLLFHYYDKDFNNEADTPDNFQSRRPNTSFCFLDIRSPGLGDTAMYLCATSRNTVTGNTIYFGEGSWLTVV.

The genes are TRBV5-6 and TRBJ2-5; possibly TRBD1 or TRBD2 for D (6 bases each). The V gene's germline CDR1 is SGHDT and CDR2 YYEEEE. V dropped 0 bases and J dropped 2 bases, with 14 bases sitting between them. This CDR3 comprises 16 residues. This chain's CDR3 is CASSLGGLRGQETQYF. The CDR3 DNA follows: TGTGCCAGCAGCTTGGGGGGGCTGCGGGGACAAGAGACCCAGTACTTC.

The chain joins TRBV28 to TRBJ2-7, with 9 bases aligning to TRBD2. Per germline, CDR1 MDHEN and CDR2 SYDVKM. This CDR3 contains 13 residues. J lost 3 bases, V lost 4 bases, and 1 base had no gene match. This CDR3 reads CASSSREGYEQYF. The CDR3 nucleotides are TGTGCCAGCAGTTCGCGGGAGGGCTACGAGCAGTACTTC.

The V and J genes are TRBV19 and TRBJ1-1; D possibly corresponds to TRBD1 (5 bases). V was cut by 7 bases and J by 4 bases, with 16 bases left in between. CDR3 size: 14 residues. The germline gives CDR1 LNHDA, CDR2 SQIVND (reference sequence). CDR3 residues: CASTPQGIGTEAFF. For the CDR3, the DNA is TGTGCCAGTACCCCCCAGGGAATAGGCACTGAAGCTTTCTTT.

This clone was detected only a few times. V gene TRBV7-2 combines with J gene TRBJ2-2; D gene ambiguous. CDR3 size: 15 residues. Germline V lookup: CDR1 SGHTA, CDR2 FQGNSA. V was trimmed by 1 base and J by 1 base, leaving 7 bases between them. In nucleotides, the CDR3 is TGTGCCAGCAGCTTAGGACGGATGAACACCGGGGAGCTGTTTTTT. This sequence encodes CASSLGRMNTGELFF.

This clone showed up just a few times. The V and J genes are TRBV4-3 and TRBJ1-5; D gene ambiguous. Germline-derived CDR1 and CDR2 are LGHNA and YSLEER. V lost 2 bases and J 4 bases, leaving 6 bases between the germline ends. There are 13 residues in the CDR3. The CDR3 region is CASSQNRNQPQHF. CDR3 DNA: TGCGCCAGCAGCCAAAACAGAAATCAGCCCCAGCATTTT.

The genes are TRBV27 and TRBJ2-1; D not certain. Deletions cut 4 bases from V and 0 bases from J, with 16 bases between. Germline V gives CDR1 MNHEY, CDR2 SMNVEV (reference sequence). CDR3 length: 17 residues. This CDR3 is CASSYKGKSSSYNEQFF. In nucleotides, the CDR3 is TGTGCCAGCAGTTACAAGGGTAAATCGAGCTCCTACAATGAGCAGTTCTTC.

This rearrangement joins TRBV6-6 to TRBJ2-7; D may be TRBD1 (6 bases). The CDR3 has 15 amino acids. The germline V and J ends were trimmed by 0 bases and 0 bases, with 9 bases remaining between them. Germline V CDR1 and CDR2: MNHNY, SVGAGI (reference sequence). CDR3 protein: CASSYSGQNSYEQYF. CDR3 nucleotides: TGTGCCAGCAGTTACTCAGGACAGAACTCCTACGAGCAGTACTTC.

This clone was found a few times. The sample contains more than one DNA sequence encoding this CDR3. This chain joins TRBV6-5 and TRBJ2-4; a weak D match, TRBD2 (5 bases). The length of the CDR3 is 15 residues. Germline CDR1 reads MNHEY; CDR2 reads SVGAGI. V was clipped by 4 bases and J by 0 bases, with 10 bases between them. CDR3 coding DNA: TGTGCCAGCAGTTCGGGGAGATTAGCCAAAAACATTCAGTACTTC. Protein sequence: CASSSGRLAKNIQYF.

The chain is built from TRBV5-1 and TRBJ2-6, with TRBD1 matching 8 bases. CDR3 length equals 16 residues. V shed 4 bases, J shed 0 bases, and the junction held 3 bases outside the gene matches. CDR1 is SGHRS and CDR2 is YFSETQ in the germline V gene. The DNA of the CDR3 is TGCGCCAGCAGCCAGCAGGGGGCCTCTGGGGCCAACGTCCTGACTTTC. Protein product: CASSQQGASGANVLTF.

This clone was found once. The chain links TRBV7-9 to TRBJ2-1; 9 bases align to TRBD1. Germline CDR1 reads SEHNR; CDR2 reads FQNEAQ (reference sequence). The V segment lost 5 bases and the J segment 8 bases; nucleotides outside the gene matches: 10. This CDR3 spans 15 amino acids. DNA of the CDR3: TGTGCCAGCAGCAGCACCGGGACAGGGACCCATGAGCAGTTCTTC. Amino acids: CASSSTGTGTHEQFF.

The genes are TRBV6-6 and TRBJ1-1, with D perhaps TRBD1 (5 bases). The germline V gene has CDR1 MNHNY and CDR2 SVGAGI (reference sequence). V lost 7 bases and J 4 bases, leaving 16 bases between the germline ends. There are 14 residues in the CDR3. CDR3 protein: CASTVLGRGTEAFF. CDR3 DNA sequence: TGTGCCAGCACTGTCCTCGGAAGGGGCACTGAAGCTTTCTTT.

This chain uses TRBV15 with TRBJ1-5, with D perhaps matching TRBD1 (5 bases). The CDR3 totals 14 residues. The germline gives CDR1 LNHNV, CDR2 YYDKDF (reference sequence). Trimming shortened V by 1 base and J by 4 bases, and 8 bases separated the two germline ends. The CDR3 here is CATSRAQGNQPQHF. DNA of the CDR3: TGTGCCACCAGCAGAGCCCAGGGAAATCAGCCCCAGCATTTT.

There are a few counts of this clone. The genes are TRBV7-2 and TRBJ1-2; D gene ambiguous. Germline values: CDR1 SGHTA, CDR2 FQGNSA. V shed 7 bases and J shed 4 bases, with 10 bases lying between them. This CDR3 is 12 amino acids long. The CDR3 sequence: CASTNYPYGYTF. Here the CDR3 DNA reads TGTGCCAGCACCAATTACCCCTATGGCTACACCTTC.

This clone was found a few times. The identical CDR3 is also encoded by other nucleotide sequences in the sample. The CDR3, as DNA: TGTGCCAGCAGCTTAGGGGGGCTCCAAGAGACCCAGTACTTC. Its translation is CASSLGGLQETQYF. V usage is TRBV11-2 and J usage is TRBJ2-5, with a tentative D call TRBD1 (6 bases). Germline loops: CDR1 SGHAT, CDR2 FQNNGV. Trimming removed 1 base from V and 1 base from J, with 7 bases in between. This CDR3 comprises 14 residues.

In its sample, this clone was seen a few times. This chain uses TRBV25-1 with TRBJ2-7; D may be TRBD1 or TRBD2 (5 bases each). The CDR3 length is 13 residues. Trimming cost V 1 base and J 9 bases, with 13 bases left between them. Germline CDR1 reads MGHDK; CDR2 reads SYGVNS. Here the CDR3 DNA reads TGTGCCAGCAGTGAATCGGGGCCACACGCGCAGTACTTC. The encoded protein is CASSESGPHAQYF.

V gene TRBV7-9 combines with J gene TRBJ2-7; D remains ambiguous. CDR3 size: 14 residues. The V end was cut by 2 bases, the J end by 1 base, with 9 bases between. Germline CDR1 SEHNR, CDR2 FQNEAQ (reference sequence). CDR3 protein: CASSLTTVSYEQYF. DNA for the CDR3: TGTGCCAGCAGCTTAACAACGGTATCCTACGAGCAGTACTTC. The full variable domain, its missing parts supplied by reference TRBV7-9 and TRBJ2-7, is DTGVSQNPRHKITKRGQNVTFRCDPISEHNRLYWYRQTLGQGPEFLTYFQNEAQLEKSRLLSDRFSAERPKGSFSTLEIQRTEQGDSAMYLCASSLTTVSYEQYFGPGTRLTVT.

A note on this clone: The sample contains more than one DNA sequence encoding this CDR3. V and J are TRBV7-2 and TRBJ2-7, with D perhaps TRBD2 (5 bases). V lost 1 base and J lost 0, with 7 bases in between. Germline V lookup: CDR1 SGHTA, CDR2 FQGNSA. This CDR3 is 14 amino acids long. The CDR3 sequence is CASSLGRSSYEQYF. CDR3 bases: TGTGCCAGCAGCTTAGGGAGGAGCTCCTACGAGCAGTACTTC.

J is TRBJ2-7 and V is TRBV7-2, with D hard to call. This CDR3 has 13 residues. Germline V gives CDR1 SGHTA, CDR2 FQGNSA. The germline V and J ends were trimmed by 5 bases and 3 bases, with 11 bases remaining between them. The CDR3 is CASSGGAFYEQYF. The CDR3 region has the DNA TGTGCCAGCAGCGGCGGTGCTTTCTACGAGCAGTACTTC.